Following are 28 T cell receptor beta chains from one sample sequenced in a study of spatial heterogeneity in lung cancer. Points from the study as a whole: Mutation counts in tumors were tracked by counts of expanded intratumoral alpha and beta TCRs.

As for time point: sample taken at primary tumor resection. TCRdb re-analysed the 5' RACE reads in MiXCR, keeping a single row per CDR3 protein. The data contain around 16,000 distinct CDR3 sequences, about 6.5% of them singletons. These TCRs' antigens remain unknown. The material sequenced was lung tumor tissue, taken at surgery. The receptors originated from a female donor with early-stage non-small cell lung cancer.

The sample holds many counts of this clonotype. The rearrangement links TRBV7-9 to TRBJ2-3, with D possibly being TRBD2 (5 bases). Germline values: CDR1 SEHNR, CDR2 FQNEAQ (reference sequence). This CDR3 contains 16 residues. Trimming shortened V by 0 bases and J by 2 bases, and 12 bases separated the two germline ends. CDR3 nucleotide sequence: TGTGCCAGCAGCTTAGCGGACTCTGGGGTCACAGATACGCAGTATTTT. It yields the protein CASSLADSGVTDTQYF.

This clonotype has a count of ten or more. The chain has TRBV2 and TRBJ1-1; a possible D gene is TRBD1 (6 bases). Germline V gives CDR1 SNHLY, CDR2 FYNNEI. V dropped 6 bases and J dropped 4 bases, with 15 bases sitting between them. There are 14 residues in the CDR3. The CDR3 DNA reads TGTGCCAGCAGGGAACAGGGCCCGAGCACTGAAGCTTTCTTT. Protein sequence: CASREQGPSTEAFF. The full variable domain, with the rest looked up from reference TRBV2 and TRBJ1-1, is EPEVTQTPSHQVTQMGQEVILRCVPISNHLYFYWYRQILGQKVEFLVSFYNNEISEKSEIFDDQFSVERPDGSNFTLKIRSTKLEDSAMYFCASREQGPSTEAFFGQGTRLTVV.

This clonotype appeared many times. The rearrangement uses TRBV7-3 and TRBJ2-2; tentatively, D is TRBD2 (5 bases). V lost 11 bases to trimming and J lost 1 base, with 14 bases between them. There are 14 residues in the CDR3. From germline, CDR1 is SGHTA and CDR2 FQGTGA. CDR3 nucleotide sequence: TGTGCCTCACATGAGGGTTTGAACACCGGGGAGCTGTTTTTT. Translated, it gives CASHEGLNTGELFF.

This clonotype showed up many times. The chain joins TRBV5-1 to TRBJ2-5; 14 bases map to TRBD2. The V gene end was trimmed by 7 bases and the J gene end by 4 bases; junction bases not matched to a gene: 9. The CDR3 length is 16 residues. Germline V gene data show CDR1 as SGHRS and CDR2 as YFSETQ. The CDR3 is CASSIGTSGGSETQYF. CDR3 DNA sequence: TGCGCCAGCTCAATCGGGACTAGCGGGGGTTCAGAGACCCAGTACTTC.

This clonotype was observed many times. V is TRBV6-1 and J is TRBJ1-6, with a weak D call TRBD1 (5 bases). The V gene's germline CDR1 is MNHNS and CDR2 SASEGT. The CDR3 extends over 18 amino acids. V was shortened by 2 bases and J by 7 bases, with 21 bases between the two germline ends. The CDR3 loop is CASSERPKGPGANSPLHF. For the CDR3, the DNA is TGTGCCAGCAGTGAAAGACCTAAGGGCCCCGGGGCCAATTCACCCCTCCACTTT.

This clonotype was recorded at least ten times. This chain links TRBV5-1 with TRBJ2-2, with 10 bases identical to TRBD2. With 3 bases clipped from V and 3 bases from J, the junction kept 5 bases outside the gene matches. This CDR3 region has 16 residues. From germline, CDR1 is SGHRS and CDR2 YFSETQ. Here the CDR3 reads CASSWAGTSDTGELFF. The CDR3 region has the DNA TGCGCCAGCAGCTGGGCCGGGACTAGCGACACCGGGGAGCTGTTTTTT. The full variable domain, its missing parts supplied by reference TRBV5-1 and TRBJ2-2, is KAGVTQTPRYLIKTRGQQVTLSCSPISGHRSVSWYQQTPGQGLQFLFEYFSETQRNKGNFPGRFSGRQFSNSRSEMNVSTLELGDSALYLCASSWAGTSDTGELFFGEGSRLTVL.

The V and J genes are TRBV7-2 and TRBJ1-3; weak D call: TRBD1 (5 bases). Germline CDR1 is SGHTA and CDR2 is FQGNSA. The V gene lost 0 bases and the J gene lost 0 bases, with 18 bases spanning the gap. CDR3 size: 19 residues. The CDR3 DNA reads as TGTGCCAGCAGCTTAGCGCCCGGGAAAGAGGGGAGCTCTGGAAACACCATATATTTT. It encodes CASSLAPGKEGSSGNTIYF.

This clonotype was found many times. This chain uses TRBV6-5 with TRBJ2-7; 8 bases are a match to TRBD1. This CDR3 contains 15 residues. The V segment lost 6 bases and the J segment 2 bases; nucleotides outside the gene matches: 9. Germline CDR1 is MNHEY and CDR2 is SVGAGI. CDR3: CASRNRGRRAYEQYF. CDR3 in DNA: TGTGCCAGCAGGAACAGGGGGAGGAGGGCCTACGAGCAGTACTTC.

The CDR3 bases are TGTGCCAGTTCGATTGTCCAGGGCGCAACTAATGAAAAACTGTTTTTT. This codes for CASSIVQGATNEKLFF. The chain carries TRBV12-3 or TRBV12-4 and TRBJ1-4, with D possibly matching TRBD1 (5 bases). The CDR3 covers 16 residues. The V end lost 9 bases, the J end lost 0 bases, and 17 bases lay between the germline ends.

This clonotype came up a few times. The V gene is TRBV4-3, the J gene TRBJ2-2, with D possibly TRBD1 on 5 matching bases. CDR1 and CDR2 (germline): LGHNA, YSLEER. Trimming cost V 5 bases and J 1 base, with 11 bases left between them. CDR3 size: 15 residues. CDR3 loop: CASSGTGLNTGELFF. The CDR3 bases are TGCGCCAGCAGCGGTACAGGTCTGAACACCGGGGAGCTGTTTTTT.

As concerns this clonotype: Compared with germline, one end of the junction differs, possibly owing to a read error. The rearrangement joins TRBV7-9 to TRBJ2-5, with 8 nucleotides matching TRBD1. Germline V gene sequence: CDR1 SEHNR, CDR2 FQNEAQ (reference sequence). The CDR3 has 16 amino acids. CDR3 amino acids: CVSSLVTTGEKETQYF. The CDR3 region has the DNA TGTGTCAGCAGCTTAGTAACGACAGGGGAAAAAGAGACCCAGTACTTC.

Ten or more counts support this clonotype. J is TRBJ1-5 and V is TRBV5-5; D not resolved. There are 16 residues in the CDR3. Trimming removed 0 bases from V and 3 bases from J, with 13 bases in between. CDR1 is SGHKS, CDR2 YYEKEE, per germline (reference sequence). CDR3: CASSLALGRINQPQHF. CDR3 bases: TGTGCCAGCAGCTTGGCCCTGGGCAGAATCAATCAGCCCCAGCATTTT.

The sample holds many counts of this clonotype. The CDR3 reads CASSFAGGTGETQYF. The CDR3 DNA reads as TGCGCCAGCAGCTTTGCGGGGGGTACAGGAGAGACCCAGTACTTC. J is TRBJ2-5 and V is TRBV5-1; 8 bases line up with TRBD2. The length of the CDR3 is 15 residues. With 2 bases clipped from V and 4 bases from J, the junction kept 7 bases outside the gene matches. CDR1 and CDR2 (germline): SGHRS, YFSETQ.

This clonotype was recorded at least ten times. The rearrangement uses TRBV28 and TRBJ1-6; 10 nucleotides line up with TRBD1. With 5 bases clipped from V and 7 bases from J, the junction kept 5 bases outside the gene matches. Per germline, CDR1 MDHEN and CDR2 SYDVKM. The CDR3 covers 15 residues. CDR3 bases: TGTGCCAGCAGTGGGACAGGGGATCGGAATTCACCCCTCCACTTT. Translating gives CASSGTGDRNSPLHF. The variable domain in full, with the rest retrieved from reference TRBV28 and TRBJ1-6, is DVKVTQSSRYLVKRTGEKVFLECVQDMDHENMFWYRQDPGLGLRLIYFSYDVKMKEKGDIPEGYSVSREKKERFSLILESASTNQTSMYLCASSGTGDRNSPLHFGNGTRLTVT.

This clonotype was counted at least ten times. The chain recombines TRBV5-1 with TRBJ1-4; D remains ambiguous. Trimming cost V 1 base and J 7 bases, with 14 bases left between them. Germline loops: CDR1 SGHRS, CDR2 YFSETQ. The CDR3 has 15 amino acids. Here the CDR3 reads CASSLFRESGEKLFF. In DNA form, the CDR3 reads TGCGCCAGCAGCTTGTTCCGCGAGTCCGGTGAAAAACTGTTTTTT.

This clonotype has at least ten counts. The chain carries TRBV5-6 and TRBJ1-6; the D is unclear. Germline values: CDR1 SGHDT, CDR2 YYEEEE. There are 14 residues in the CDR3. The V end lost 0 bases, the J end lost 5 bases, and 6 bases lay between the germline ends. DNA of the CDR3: TGTGCCAGCAGCTTGGACCCGAATAATTCACCCCTCCACTTT. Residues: CASSLDPNNSPLHF.

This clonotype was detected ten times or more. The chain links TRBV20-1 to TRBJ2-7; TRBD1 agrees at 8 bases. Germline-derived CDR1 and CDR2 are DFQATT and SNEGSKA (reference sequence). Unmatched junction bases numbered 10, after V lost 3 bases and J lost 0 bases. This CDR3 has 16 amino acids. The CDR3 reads CSASNSGTGSSYEQYF. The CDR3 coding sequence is TGCAGTGCTAGCAACTCCGGGACAGGCAGCTCCTACGAGCAGTACTTC.

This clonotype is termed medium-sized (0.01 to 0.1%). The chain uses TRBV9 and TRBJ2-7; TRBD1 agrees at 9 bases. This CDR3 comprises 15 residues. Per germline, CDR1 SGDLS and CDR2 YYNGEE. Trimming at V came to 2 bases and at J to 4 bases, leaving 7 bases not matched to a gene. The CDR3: CASSVGTGSKYEQYF. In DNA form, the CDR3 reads TGTGCCAGCAGCGTTGGGACAGGGAGTAAGTACGAGCAGTACTTC.

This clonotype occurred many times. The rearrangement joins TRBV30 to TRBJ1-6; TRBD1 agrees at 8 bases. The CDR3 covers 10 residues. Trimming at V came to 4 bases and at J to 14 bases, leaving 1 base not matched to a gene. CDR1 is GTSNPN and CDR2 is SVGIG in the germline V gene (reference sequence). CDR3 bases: TGTGCCTGGATGGACAGGGCCCTCCACTTT. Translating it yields CAWMDRALHF. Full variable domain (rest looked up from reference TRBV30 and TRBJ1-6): SQTIHQWPATLVQPVGSPLSLECTVEGTSNPNLYWYRQAAGRGLQLLFYSVGIGQISSEVPQNLSASRPQDRQFILSSKKLLLSDSGFYLCAWMDRALHFGNGTRLTVT.

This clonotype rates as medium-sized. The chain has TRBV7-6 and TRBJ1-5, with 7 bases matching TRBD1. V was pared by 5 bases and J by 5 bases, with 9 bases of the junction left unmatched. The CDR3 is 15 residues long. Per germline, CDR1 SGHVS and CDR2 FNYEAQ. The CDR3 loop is CASSPRQGGYQPQHF. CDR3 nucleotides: TGTGCCAGCAGCCCCCGACAGGGTGGCTATCAGCCCCAGCATTTT.

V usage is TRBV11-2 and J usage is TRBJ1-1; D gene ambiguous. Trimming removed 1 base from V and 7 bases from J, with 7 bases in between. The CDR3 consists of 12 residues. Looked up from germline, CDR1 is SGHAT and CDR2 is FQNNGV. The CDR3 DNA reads TGTGCCAGCAGCTTAGTGCGGGGTGAAGCTTTCTTT. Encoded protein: CASSLVRGEAFF.

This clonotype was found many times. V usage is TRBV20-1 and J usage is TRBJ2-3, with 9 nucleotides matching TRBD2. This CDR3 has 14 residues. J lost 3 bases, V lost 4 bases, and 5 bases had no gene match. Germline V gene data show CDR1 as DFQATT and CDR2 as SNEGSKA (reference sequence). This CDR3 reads CSAISGGQTDTQYF. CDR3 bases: TGCAGTGCTATAAGCGGGGGGCAGACAGATACGCAGTATTTT.

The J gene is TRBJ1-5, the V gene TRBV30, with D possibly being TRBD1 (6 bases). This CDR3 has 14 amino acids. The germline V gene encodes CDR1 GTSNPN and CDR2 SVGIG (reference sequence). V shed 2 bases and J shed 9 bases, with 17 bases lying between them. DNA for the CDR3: TGTGCCTGGAGTCCGGACAGTTCCAGCCCGCCCCAGCATTTT. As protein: CAWSPDSSSPPQHF.

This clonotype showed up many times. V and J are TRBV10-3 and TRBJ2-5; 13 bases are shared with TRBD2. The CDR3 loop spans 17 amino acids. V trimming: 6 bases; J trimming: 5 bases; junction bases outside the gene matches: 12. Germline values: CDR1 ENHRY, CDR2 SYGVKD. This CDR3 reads CAIRYGLAGALGETQYF. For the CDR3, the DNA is TGTGCCATCAGATATGGACTAGCGGGGGCCCTTGGGGAGACCCAGTACTTC.

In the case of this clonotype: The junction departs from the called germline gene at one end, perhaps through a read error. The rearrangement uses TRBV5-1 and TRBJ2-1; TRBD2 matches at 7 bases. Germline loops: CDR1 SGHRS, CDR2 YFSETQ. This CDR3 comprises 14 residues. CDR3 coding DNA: TGCGCCAGCAGCTTAAGCGGGGAGTGGAATGAGCAGCTCTTC. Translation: CASSLSGEWNEQLF.

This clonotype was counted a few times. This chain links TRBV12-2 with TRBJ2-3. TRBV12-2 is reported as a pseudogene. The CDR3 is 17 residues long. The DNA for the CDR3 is TGTGCAAGTCGCTTAGAGCCCCCAAAGCCGGACACAGATACGCAGTATTTT. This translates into CASRLEPPKPDTDTQYF.

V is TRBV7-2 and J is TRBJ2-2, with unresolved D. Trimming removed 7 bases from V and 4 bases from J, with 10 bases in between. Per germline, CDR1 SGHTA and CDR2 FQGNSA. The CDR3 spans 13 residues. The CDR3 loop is CASTPASTGELFF. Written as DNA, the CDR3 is TGTGCCAGCACCCCTGCCAGCACCGGGGAGCTGTTTTTT. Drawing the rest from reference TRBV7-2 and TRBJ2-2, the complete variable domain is GAGVSQSPSNKVTEKGKDVELRCDPISGHTALYWYRQSLGQGLEFLIYFQGNSAPDKSGLPSDRFSAERTGGSVSTLTIQRTQQEDSAVYLCASTPASTGELFFGEGSRLTVL.

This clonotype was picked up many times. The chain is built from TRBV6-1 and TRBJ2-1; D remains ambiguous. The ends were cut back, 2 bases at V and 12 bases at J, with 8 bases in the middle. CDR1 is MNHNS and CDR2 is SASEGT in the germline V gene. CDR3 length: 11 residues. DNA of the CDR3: TGTGCCAGCAGTGAAATCCCTGGGCAGTTCTTC. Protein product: CASSEIPGQFF.